The 3 T cell receptor beta chains below all came from one sample that was sequenced in a study of T cells of healthy individuals. One entry per CDR3 protein, called by TCRdb with MiXCR from the 5' RACE reads. This sample has around 80,000 distinct CDR3 sequences, with about 5.5% found just once. These receptors originate from a female donor in good health.

Comments on this clonotype: A read error may be the cause here, since a much bigger clone is one base away. The chain has TRBV5-1 and TRBJ2-7; 10 bases match TRBD1. Germline lookup yields CDR1 SGHRS and CDR2 YFSETQ. After removal of 1 base from V and 7 bases from J, the junction contained 11 bases not matched to a gene. The CDR3 sequence is 16 residues long. As DNA, the CDR3 is TGCGCCAGCAGCTTGACGGCGGGACAGGGGCGTCGGGAGCAGTACTTC. Its translation is CASSLTAGQGRREQYF.

The table lists this clonotype with many counts. V gene TRBV7-8 combines with J gene TRBJ1-1, with unresolved D. CDR1 is SGHVS and CDR2 is FQNEAQ in the germline V gene. The ends were cut back, 5 bases at V and 2 bases at J, with 12 bases in the middle. CDR3 length: 14 residues. The CDR3 DNA follows: TGTGCCAGCAGCCCTATTTCACCAAACACTGAAGCTTTCTTT. Protein: CASSPISPNTEAFF. Complete variable domain (other parts from reference TRBV7-8 and TRBJ1-1): GAGVSQSPRYKVAKRGQDVALRCDPISGHVSLFWYQQALGQGPEFLTYFQNEAQLDKSGLPSDRFFAERPEGSVSTLKIQRTQQEDSAVYLCASSPISPNTEAFFGQGTRLTVV.

This chain joins TRBV4-3 and TRBJ2-1; D is unclear. This CDR3 contains 16 residues. From germline, CDR1 is LGHNA and CDR2 YSLEER. V dropped 0 bases and J dropped 2 bases, with 11 bases sitting between them. The CDR3 loop reads CASSQDFLEPYNEQFF. CDR3 DNA sequence: TGCGCCAGCAGCCAAGATTTCCTAGAACCCTACAATGAGCAGTTCTTC.